This TCR beta chain derives from a study of tissue T cells after allogeneic stem cell transplantation. This clone has more than one count but fewer than ten. Its antigen is not known. Here immunoSEQ multiplex PCR was the method, and the copy in TCRdb shows in-frame clones only, minus some. The repertoire holds several thousand clones, with roughly 64% as singletons. This CDR3 is 14 amino acids long. The V and J ends lost 5 bases and 2 bases respectively, with 12 bases between them. Per germline, CDR1 MNHEY and CDR2 SVGAGI. The study's findings and limits: In patients and mice, blood and spleen missed much of tissue repertoire.

The TCR originated in a female donor older than 55 with lung cancer. J is TRBJ1-2 and V is TRBV6-5; TRBD1 is a possible D gene (5 bases). The specimen was tissue from the esophagus, collected at autopsy. This CDR3 reads CASSRADSNYGYTF. In DNA, the CDR3 is TGTGCCAGCAGTCGAGCCGACAGCAACTATGGCTACACCTTC.